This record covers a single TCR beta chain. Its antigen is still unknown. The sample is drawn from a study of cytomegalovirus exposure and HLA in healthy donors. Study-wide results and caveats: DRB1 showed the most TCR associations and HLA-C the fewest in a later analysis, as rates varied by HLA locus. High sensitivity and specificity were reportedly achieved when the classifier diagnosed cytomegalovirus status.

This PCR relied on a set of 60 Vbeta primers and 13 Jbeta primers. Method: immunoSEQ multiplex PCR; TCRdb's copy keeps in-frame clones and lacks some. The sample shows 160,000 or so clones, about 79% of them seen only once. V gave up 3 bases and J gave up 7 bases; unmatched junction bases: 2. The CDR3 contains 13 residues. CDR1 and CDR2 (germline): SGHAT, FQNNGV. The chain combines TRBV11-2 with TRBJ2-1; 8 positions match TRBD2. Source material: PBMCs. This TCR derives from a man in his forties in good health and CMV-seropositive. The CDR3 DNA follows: TGTGCCAGCAGCTTGGGACTAGATAATGAGCAGTTCTTC. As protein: CASSLGLDNEQFF.